This T cell receptor (beta chain) stems from a study of control samples from healthy donors and cancer patients. This table comes from immunoSEQ multiplex PCR, and its TCRdb copy is limited to in-frame clones, with some not included. The sample shows about 80,000 clones, nearly 90% of them seen only once. The V and J ends lost 1 base and 3 bases, in that order; junction bases with no gene match: 5. Germline V gene data show CDR1 as SGHRS and CDR2 as YFSETQ. The CDR3 runs 16 residues. The receptor was isolated from a woman in her forties or fifties in good health. Sequenced input: blood. The genes are TRBV5-1 and TRBJ2-3; 10 nucleotides align to TRBD1. The CDR3 DNA is TGCGCCAGCAGCTTGTTTGGGACAGGGGTGACAGATACGCAGTATTTT. This encodes CASSLFGTGVTDTQYF.